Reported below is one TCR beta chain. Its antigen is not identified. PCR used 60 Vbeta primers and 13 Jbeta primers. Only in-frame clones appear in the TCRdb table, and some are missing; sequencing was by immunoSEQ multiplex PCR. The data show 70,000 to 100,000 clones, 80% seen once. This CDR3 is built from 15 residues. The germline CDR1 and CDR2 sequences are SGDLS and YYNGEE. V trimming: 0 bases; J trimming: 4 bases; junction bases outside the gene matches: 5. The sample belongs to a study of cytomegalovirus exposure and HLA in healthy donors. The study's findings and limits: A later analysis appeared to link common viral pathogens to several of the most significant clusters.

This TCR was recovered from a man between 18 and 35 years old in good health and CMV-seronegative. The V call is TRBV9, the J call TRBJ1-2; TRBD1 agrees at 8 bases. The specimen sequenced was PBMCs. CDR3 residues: CASSVAGQGSYGYTF. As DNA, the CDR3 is TGTGCCAGCAGCGTAGCCGGACAGGGAAGCTATGGCTACACCTTC. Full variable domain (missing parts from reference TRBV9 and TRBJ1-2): DSGVTQTPKHLITATGQRVTLRCSPRSGDLSVYWYQQSLDQGLQFLIQYYNGEERAKGNILERFSAQQFPDLHSELNLSSLELGDSALYFCASSVAGQGSYGYTFGSGTRLTVV.